A selection of T cell receptor beta chains follows, all from one sample in a study of yellow fever vaccine responses in identical twins. TCRdb reprocessed the RT-PCR reads with MiXCR, giving one entry per CDR3 protein. The table has roughly 3,800 distinct CDR3 sequences, almost 90% seen once. The sample consisted of T cells from blood (PBMCs), unsorted or a sorted subset (not recorded which), taken before or after yellow fever vaccination (not recorded which). These receptors were collected from a woman in her late teens or twenties who received the yellow fever vaccine. CDR3s include the opening cysteine and the closing phenylalanine or tryptophan.

v_call cdr3_aa
TRBV27 CGSSLGPSYEQYF